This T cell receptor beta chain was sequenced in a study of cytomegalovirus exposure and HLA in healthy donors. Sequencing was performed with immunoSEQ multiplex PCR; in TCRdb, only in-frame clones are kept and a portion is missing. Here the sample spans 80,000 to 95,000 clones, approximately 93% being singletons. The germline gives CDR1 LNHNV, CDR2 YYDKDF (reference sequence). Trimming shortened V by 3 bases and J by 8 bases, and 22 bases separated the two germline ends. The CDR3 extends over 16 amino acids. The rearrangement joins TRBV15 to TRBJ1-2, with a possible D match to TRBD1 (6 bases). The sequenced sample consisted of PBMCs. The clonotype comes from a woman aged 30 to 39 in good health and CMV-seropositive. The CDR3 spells CATSRDGTQGKTGYTF. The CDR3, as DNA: TGTGCCACCAGCAGGGATGGGACACAGGGTAAGACGGGCTACACCTTC.